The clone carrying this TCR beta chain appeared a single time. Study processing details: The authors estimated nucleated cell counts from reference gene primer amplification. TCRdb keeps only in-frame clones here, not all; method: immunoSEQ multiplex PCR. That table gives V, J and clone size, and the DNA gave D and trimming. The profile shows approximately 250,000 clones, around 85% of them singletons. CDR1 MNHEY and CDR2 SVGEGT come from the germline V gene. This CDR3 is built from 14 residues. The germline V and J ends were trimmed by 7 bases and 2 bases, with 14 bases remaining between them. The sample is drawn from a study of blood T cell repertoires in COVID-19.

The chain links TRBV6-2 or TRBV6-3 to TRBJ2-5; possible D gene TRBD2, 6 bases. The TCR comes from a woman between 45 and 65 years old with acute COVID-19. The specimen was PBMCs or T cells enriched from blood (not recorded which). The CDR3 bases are TGTGCCAGCACCCCGCGGGGCAGACAAGAGACCCAGTACTTC. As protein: CASTPRGRQETQYF.